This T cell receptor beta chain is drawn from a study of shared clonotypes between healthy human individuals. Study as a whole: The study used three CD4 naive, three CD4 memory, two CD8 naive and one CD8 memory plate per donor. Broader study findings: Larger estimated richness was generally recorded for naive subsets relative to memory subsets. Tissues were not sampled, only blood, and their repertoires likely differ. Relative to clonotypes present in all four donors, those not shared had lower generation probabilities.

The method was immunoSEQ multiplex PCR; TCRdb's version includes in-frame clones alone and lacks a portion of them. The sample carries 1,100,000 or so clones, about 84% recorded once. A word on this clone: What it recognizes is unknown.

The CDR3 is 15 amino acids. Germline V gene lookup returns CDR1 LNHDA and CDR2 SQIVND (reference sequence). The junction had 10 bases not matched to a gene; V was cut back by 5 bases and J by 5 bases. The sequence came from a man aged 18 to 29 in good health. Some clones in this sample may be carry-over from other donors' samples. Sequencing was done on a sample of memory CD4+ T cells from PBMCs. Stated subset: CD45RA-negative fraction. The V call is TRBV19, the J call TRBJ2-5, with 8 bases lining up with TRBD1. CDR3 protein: CASSLSDRGVETQYF. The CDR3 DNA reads TGTGCCAGTAGTCTTAGCGACAGGGGAGTTGAGACCCAGTACTTC.